Shown below are 13 T cell receptor beta chains from a single sample sequenced in a study of CD8+ T cells in alopecia areata (dated by TCRdb to between 2017 and 2018). According to the study, the label for this sample's time point signals: baseline before oral tofacitinib. Libraries were constructed by the immunoSEQ multiplex PCR assay. For TCR sequencing, RNA was extracted from every sample and reverse transcribed into cDNA to serve as template. This is the immuneACCESS table as TCRdb keeps it, with only in-frame sequences that have V and J called. A part of the clones is gone; compared with another copy, unresolved V genes explain less than half, and the rest is unexplained. The sample contains 160,000 or so clones, around 55% of them found a single time. The ten most abundant clones make up 15% to 20% of the sample. Source: CD8+ T cells sorted from blood, taken at week 0. The receptors derive from a human donor with alopecia areata.

With regard to this clone: The sample has other DNA sequences that encode this CDR3 too. This chain joins TRBV9 and TRBJ1-6; no firm D call. CDR3 length: 12 amino acids. Germline-derived CDR1 and CDR2 are SGDLS and YYNGEE. V lost 0 bases, J lost 10 bases, and 5 bases lay in between. CDR3 protein: CASSVGGSPLHF. CDR3 in DNA: TGTGCCAGCAGCGTAGGAGGGTCACCCCTCCACTTT.

The chain has TRBV5-4 and TRBJ2-1, with TRBD1 matching over 9 bases. Trimming cost V 7 bases and J 8 bases; bases outside gene matches: 10. Germline values: CDR1 SGHNT, CDR2 YYREEE (reference sequence). CDR3 length equals 14 residues. CDR3 sequence: CASWSGTGLDEQFF. CDR3 in DNA: TGTGCCAGCTGGAGCGGGACAGGGCTAGATGAGCAGTTCTTC. Combining the CDR3 with reference TRBV5-4 and TRBJ2-1 gives the whole variable domain ETGVTQSPTHLIKTRGQQVTLRCSSQSGHNTVSWYQQALGQGPQFIFQYYREEENGRGNFPPRFSGLQFPNYSSELNVNALELDDSALYLCASWSGTGLDEQFFGPGTRLTVL.

The chain carries TRBV30 and TRBJ2-7; a weak D match, TRBD2 (6 bases). V was pared by 3 bases and J by 6 bases, with 18 bases between. Germline V CDR1 and CDR2: GTSNPN, SVGIG (reference sequence). CDR3 length equals 14 residues. CDR3 sequence (DNA): TGTGCCTGGAGGCTCCAGGAGGGTAAGGGCGAGCAGTACTTC. As protein: CAWRLQEGKGEQYF.

This clone was recorded a few times. V is TRBV7-9 and J is TRBJ2-7; D gene uncertain. This CDR3 spans 15 amino acids. Trimming cost V 1 base and J 3 bases, with 13 bases left between them. CDR1 and CDR2 from the germline V gene are SEHNR and FQNEAQ (reference sequence). The CDR3 here is CASSLEGFQGYEQYF. The CDR3 region has the DNA TGTGCCAGCAGCTTAGAAGGGTTTCAAGGCTACGAGCAGTACTTC. The whole variable domain, remainder taken from reference TRBV7-9 and TRBJ2-7, is DTGVSQNPRHKITKRGQNVTFRCDPISEHNRLYWYRQTLGQGPEFLTYFQNEAQLEKSRLLSDRFSAERPKGSFSTLEIQRTEQGDSAMYLCASSLEGFQGYEQYFGPGTRLTVT.

The V call is TRBV7-8, the J call TRBJ1-2, with no clear D. CDR3 length equals 16 residues. The ends were cut back, 1 base at V and 6 bases at J, with 18 bases in the middle. Germline V gene data show CDR1 as SGHVS and CDR2 as FQNEAQ. CDR3 region: CASSLGRIQIGNGYTF. The DNA of the CDR3 is TGTGCCAGCAGCTTAGGAAGGATCCAGATCGGGAATGGCTACACCTTC.

The chain has TRBV7-9 and TRBJ2-7; tentative D call: TRBD2 (6 bases). This CDR3 comprises 12 residues. V dropped 6 bases and J dropped 3 bases, with 9 bases sitting between them. CDR1 and CDR2 (germline): SEHNR, FQNEAQ (reference sequence). CDR3 region: CASRGGVYEQYF. CDR3 sequence (DNA): TGTGCCAGCAGAGGCGGGGTCTACGAGCAGTACTTC.

This clone was detected a few times. The V and J genes are TRBV6-5 and TRBJ1-1; D possibly corresponds to TRBD1 (6 bases). The germline V gene encodes CDR1 MNHEY and CDR2 SVGAGI. Deletions cut 2 bases from V and 5 bases from J, with 12 bases between. This CDR3 has 14 residues. The CDR3, as DNA: TGTGCCAGCAGTTACAGCAGGGGAGGGACTGAAGCTTTCTTT. Translated: CASSYSRGGTEAFF.

This chain joins TRBV4-3 and TRBJ1-1; 7 bases agree with TRBD1. This CDR3 has 15 amino acids. The V gene's germline CDR1 is LGHNA and CDR2 YSLEER. The ends lost 4 bases at V and 3 bases at J; junction bases unmatched: 8. For the CDR3, the DNA is TGCGCCAGCAGCCGGCACACAGGGGCGGACACTGAAGCTTTCTTT. Protein sequence: CASSRHTGADTEAFF.

This sequence joins TRBV6-6 and TRBJ2-1, with unresolved D. CDR3 length equals 13 residues. Germline values: CDR1 MNHNY, CDR2 SVGAGI (reference sequence). Trimming took 5 bases from V and 7 from J, leaving 12 bases between them. The DNA of the CDR3 is TGTGCCAGCAGTCCAGAGTCTGGGAATGAGCAGTTCTTC. It codes for CASSPESGNEQFF.

The chain recombines TRBV4-3 with TRBJ2-2; D not certain. This CDR3 spans 16 amino acids. With 1 base removed from V and 5 bases from J, the gap between germline ends came to 14 bases. Germline V gene lookup returns CDR1 LGHNA and CDR2 YSLEER. CDR3 loop: CASSQARAMPTGELFF. DNA for the CDR3: TGCGCCAGCAGCCAAGCCCGGGCTATGCCGACCGGGGAGCTGTTTTTT.

This chain joins TRBV15 and TRBJ2-7; 8 bases are a match to TRBD1. Germline V gene sequence: CDR1 LNHNV, CDR2 YYDKDF (reference sequence). The trim removed 6 bases at V and 3 bases at J, leaving 7 bases unmatched. The CDR3 loop spans 14 amino acids. The CDR3 region is CATSPDGQGYEQYF. CDR3 coding DNA: TGTGCCACCAGTCCCGATGGACAGGGCTACGAGCAGTACTTC.

The V gene is TRBV30, the J gene TRBJ2-3; tentatively, D is TRBD1 or TRBD2 (6 bases each). The ends were cut back, 4 bases at V and 7 bases at J, with 21 bases in the middle. The CDR3 is 15 residues long. CDR1 and CDR2 from the germline V gene are GTSNPN and SVGIG (reference sequence). DNA of the CDR3: TGTGCCTGGAAGTCGGACGGGGGCCCCCCCAATACGCAGTATTTT. The encoded protein is CAWKSDGGPPNTQYF.

The chain employs TRBV7-9 and TRBJ2-3; D might be TRBD1 (5 bases). This CDR3 contains 12 residues. Looked up from germline, CDR1 is SEHNR and CDR2 is FQNEAQ (reference sequence). V lost 7 bases and J lost 5, with 10 bases in between. This CDR3 is CASTLDRDTQYF. CDR3 nucleotides: TGTGCCAGCACCCTCGACAGAGATACGCAGTATTTT.